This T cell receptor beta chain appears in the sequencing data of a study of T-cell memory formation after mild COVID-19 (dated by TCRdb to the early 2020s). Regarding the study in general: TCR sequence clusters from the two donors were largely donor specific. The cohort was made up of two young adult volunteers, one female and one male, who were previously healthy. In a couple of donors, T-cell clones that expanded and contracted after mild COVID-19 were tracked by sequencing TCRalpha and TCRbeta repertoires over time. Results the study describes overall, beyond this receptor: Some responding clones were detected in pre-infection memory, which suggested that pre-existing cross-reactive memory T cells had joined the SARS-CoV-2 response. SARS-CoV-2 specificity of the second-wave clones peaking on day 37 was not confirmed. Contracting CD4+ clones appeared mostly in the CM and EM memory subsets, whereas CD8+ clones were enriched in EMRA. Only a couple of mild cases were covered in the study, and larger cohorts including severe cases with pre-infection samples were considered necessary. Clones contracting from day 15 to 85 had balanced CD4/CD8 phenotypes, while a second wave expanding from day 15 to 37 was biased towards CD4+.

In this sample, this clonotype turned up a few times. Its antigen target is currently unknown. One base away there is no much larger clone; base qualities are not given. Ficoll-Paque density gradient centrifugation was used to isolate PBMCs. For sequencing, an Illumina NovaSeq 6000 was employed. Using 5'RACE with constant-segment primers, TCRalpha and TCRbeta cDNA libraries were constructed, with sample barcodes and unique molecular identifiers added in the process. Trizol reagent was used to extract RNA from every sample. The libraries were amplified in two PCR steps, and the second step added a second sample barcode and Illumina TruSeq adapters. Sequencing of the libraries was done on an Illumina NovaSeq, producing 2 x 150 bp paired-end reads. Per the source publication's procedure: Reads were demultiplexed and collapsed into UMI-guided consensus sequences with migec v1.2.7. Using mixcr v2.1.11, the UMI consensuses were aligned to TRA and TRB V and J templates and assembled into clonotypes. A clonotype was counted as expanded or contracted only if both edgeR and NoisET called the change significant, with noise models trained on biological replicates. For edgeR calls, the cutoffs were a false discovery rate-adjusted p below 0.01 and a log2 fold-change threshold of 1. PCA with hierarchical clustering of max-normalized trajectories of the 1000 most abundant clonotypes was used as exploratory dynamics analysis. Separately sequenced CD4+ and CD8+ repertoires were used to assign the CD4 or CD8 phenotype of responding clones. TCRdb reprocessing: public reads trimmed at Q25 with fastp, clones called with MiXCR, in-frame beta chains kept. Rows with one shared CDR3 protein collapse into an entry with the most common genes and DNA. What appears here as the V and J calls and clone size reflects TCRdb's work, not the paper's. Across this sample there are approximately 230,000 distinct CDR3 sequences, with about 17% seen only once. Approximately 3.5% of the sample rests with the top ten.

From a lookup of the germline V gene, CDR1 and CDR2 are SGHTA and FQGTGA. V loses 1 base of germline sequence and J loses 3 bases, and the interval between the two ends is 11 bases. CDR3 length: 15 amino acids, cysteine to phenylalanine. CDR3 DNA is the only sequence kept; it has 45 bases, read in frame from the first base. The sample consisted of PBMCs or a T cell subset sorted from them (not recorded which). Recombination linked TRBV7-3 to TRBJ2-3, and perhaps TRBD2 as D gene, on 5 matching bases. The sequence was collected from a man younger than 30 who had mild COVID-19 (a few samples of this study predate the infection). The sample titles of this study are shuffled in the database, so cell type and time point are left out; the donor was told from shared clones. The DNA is TGTGCCAGCAGCTTAAACGGGGTCCGGACAGATACGCAGTATTTT. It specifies CASSLNGVRTDTQYF. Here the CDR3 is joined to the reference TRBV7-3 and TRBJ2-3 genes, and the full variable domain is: GAGVSQTPSNKVTEKGKYVELRCDPISGHTALYWYRQSLGQGPEFLIYFQGTGAADDSGLPNDRFFAVRPEGSVSTLKIQRTERGDSAVYLCASSLNGVRTDTQYFGPGTRLTVL.